The 26 T cell receptor beta chains below all came from one sample that was sequenced in a study of kidney transplant recipient with SARS-CoV-2 infection. Using its own MiXCR run on the reads, TCRdb lists one record per CDR3 protein. The table lists fewer than 250,000 distinct CDR3 sequences, 25% to 30% of them singletons. This sample comprised a blood sample, obtained at baseline and between days 110 and 120 from a kidney transplant recipient. The receptor source for this set is a male patient in his thirties who had COVID-19 and was a kidney transplant recipient. Some T cells may be transferred from the graft donor.

The J gene is TRBJ1-2, the V gene TRBV5-3; D is ambiguous. TRBV5-3 is recorded as an ORF, its role being uncertain. Deletions cut 7 bases from V and 4 bases from J, with 23 bases between. This CDR3 has 16 amino acids. Written as DNA, the CDR3 is TGTGCCAGACGTCGCGAAGTGGTGAGAAAGACCTATGGCTACACCTTC. Translation gives CARRREVVRKTYGYTF.

Regarding this clonotype: This may be a read error: a much more frequent sequence differs by one nucleotide. This sequence joins TRBV6-5 and TRBJ2-3; TRBD2 matches at 7 bases. Germline loops: CDR1 MNHEY, CDR2 SVGAGI. The CDR3 runs to 16 residues. The CDR3 reads CAGSSRSSGSTDTQYF. CDR3 DNA sequence: TGTGCCGGCAGTTCACGCTCTAGCGGTAGCACAGATACGCAGTATTTT.

Turning to this clonotype: A much larger clone is a single base away; this may be a read error. V gene TRBV19 combines with J gene TRBJ1-2; D call uncertain. V was clipped by 5 bases and J by 4 bases, with 23 bases between them. The CDR3 covers 17 residues. Per germline, CDR1 LNHDA and CDR2 SQIVND (reference sequence). The CDR3 region is CASSRKVTNRKTYGYTF. DNA for the CDR3: TGTGCCAGTAGTCGGAAAGTGACAAATCGAAAGACCTATGGCTACACCTTC.

Remarks on this clonotype: A much larger clone lies one base from this, so it may be a read error. The V and J genes are TRBV6-1 and TRBJ1-2; no definite D call. The CDR3 consists of 17 residues. CDR1 is MNHNS and CDR2 is SASEGT in the germline V gene. The V end lost 5 bases, the J end lost 4 bases, and 23 bases lay between the germline ends. The CDR3 DNA is TGTGCCAGCAGTAGAGAGTCCTCTATGGGAAAGACCTATGGCTACACCTTC. Amino acids: CASSRESSMGKTYGYTF.

A note on this clonotype: This may arise from a read error, as a much more abundant clone is one base away. The rearrangement uses TRBV3-1 and TRBJ2-7; 9 positions agree with TRBD2. This CDR3 is 16 amino acids long. Germline V gene sequence: CDR1 LGHDT, CDR2 YNNKEL (reference sequence). V trimming: 3 bases; J trimming: 5 bases; junction bases outside the gene matches: 11. The CDR3 coding sequence is TGTGCCAGCAGCCAGACGACTAGCGGTAGGTCCCACGAGCAGTACTTC. Translating it yields CASSQTTSGRSHEQYF.

This clonotype was counted only a few times. V usage is TRBV6-5 and J usage is TRBJ2-3, with TRBD2 identical over 13 bases. With V trimmed by 7 bases and J by 3 bases, 4 bases remained unmatched. The germline CDR1 and CDR2 sequences are MNHEY and SVGAGI. The CDR3 runs to 15 residues. The DNA for the CDR3 is TGTGCCAGCACTGTGACTAGCGGGAGGACAGATACGCAGTATTTT. Its protein product is CASTVTSGRTDTQYF.

Concerning this clonotype itself: Just one base apart from a much larger clone, this may be a read error. The CDR3 nucleotides read TGTGCCAGCAGCGTACAATTTCCCATTTCAATTCGCGCTGAAGCTTTCTTT. Its protein is CASSVQFPISIRAEAFF. J is TRBJ1-1 and V is TRBV3-1; D not certain. Germline V lookup: CDR1 LGHDT, CDR2 YNNKEL (reference sequence). This CDR3 region has 17 residues. V was pared by 5 bases and J by 6 bases, with 25 bases between.

A note on this clonotype: This may come from a read error, since a much larger clone is one base off. This rearrangement joins TRBV7-8 to TRBJ2-1; D is uncertain. Germline values: CDR1 SGHVS, CDR2 FQNEAQ. Between the trimmed V and J ends, which lost 0 bases and 12 bases, there was a span of 12 bases. This CDR3 region has 13 residues. CDR3 sequence reads: CASSLAVEYGQFF. In DNA, the CDR3 is TGTGCCAGCAGCTTAGCGGTGGAGTATGGGCAGTTCTTC.

The table lists this clonotype with many counts. The chain is built from TRBV30 and TRBJ1-6, with D perhaps matching TRBD1 (6 bases). V gave up 1 base and J gave up 5 bases, with 9 bases separating them. This CDR3 is 14 amino acids long. CDR1 is GTSNPN, CDR2 SVGIG, per germline (reference sequence). The CDR3 here is CAWSAGQDNSPLHF. CDR3 sequence (DNA): TGTGCCTGGAGTGCGGGACAAGATAATTCACCCCTCCACTTT. Supplemented by reference TRBV30 and TRBJ1-6, the full variable domain reads SQTIHQWPATLVQPVGSPLSLECTVEGTSNPNLYWYRQAAGRGLQLLFYSVGIGQISSEVPQNLSASRPQDRQFILSSKKLLLSDSGFYLCAWSAGQDNSPLHFGNGTRLTVT.

This clonotype was found many times. The gene calls are TRBV7-9 and TRBJ1-5; D not resolved. Germline-derived CDR1 and CDR2 are SEHNR and FQNEAQ (reference sequence). The V end was cut by 6 bases, the J end by 5 bases, with 8 bases between. The CDR3 has 12 amino acids. CDR3 in DNA: TGTGCCAGCAGACGAAATGATCAGCCCCAGCATTTT. Encoded protein: CASRRNDQPQHF.

Details on this clonotype: A read error may explain this, as a much larger clone is one base away. The chain carries TRBV3-1 and TRBJ1-2, with no clear D. CDR1 and CDR2 (germline): LGHDT, YNNKEL (reference sequence). V was trimmed by 5 bases and J by 4 bases, leaving 23 bases between them. The CDR3 loop spans 17 amino acids. In DNA, the CDR3 is TGTGCCAGCAGCATGAAGTGCACCCTTCGAAAGACCTATGGCTACACCTTC. Protein product: CASSMKCTLRKTYGYTF.

To note about this clonotype: A much more abundant neighbour one base away suggests this may be a read error. V is TRBV6-9 and J is TRBJ1-2; unclear D gene. The CDR3 runs to 17 residues. The V gene's germline CDR1 is MNHGY and CDR2 SVAAGI. CDR3 nucleotide sequence: TGTGCCAGCAGTGCGAATAGGCCTTACGGAAAGACCTATGGCTGCACCTTC. As protein: CASSANRPYGKTYGCTF.

This clonotype came up many times. The chain combines TRBV7-9 with TRBJ1-2, with D hard to call. Per the germline V gene, CDR1 is SEHNR and CDR2 is FQNEAQ (reference sequence). The CDR3 length is 17 residues. The ends were cut back, 5 bases at V and 4 bases at J, with 23 bases in the middle. CDR3 sequence (DNA): TGTGCCAGCAGCGTTGTGGCATACCATGGAAAGACCTATGGCTACACCTTC. Residues: CASSVVAYHGKTYGYTF.

This clonotype was picked up many times. The chain employs TRBV5-3 and TRBJ1-2, with unresolved D. TRBV5-3 is an open reading frame whose function is uncertain. V was clipped by 7 bases and J by 4 bases, with 23 bases between them. The CDR3 length is 16 residues. The CDR3 region has the DNA TGTGCCAGACTTGCCGGAGTGGTGAGAAAGACCTATGGCTACACCTTC. This gives the protein CARLAGVVRKTYGYTF.

A remark on this clonotype: The germline gene is not matched at one end of the junction; a read error may be the cause. This chain joins TRBV20-1 and TRBJ1-1; D perhaps matches TRBD1 (5 bases). The germline gives CDR1 DFQATT, CDR2 SNEGSKA (reference sequence). CDR3 length equals 15 residues. The CDR3 region is CSARGVGSWNTETFF. The DNA of the CDR3 is TGCAGTGCTAGGGGGGTGGGCAGTTGGAACACTGAAACTTTCTTT.

This clonotype appeared many times. One end of the junction does not line up with germline, which may come from a read error. This CDR3 reads CASSVDLTSRKTYGYTF. The CDR3 nucleotides read TGTGCCAGCAGCGTAGATTTAACAAGCAGAAAGACCTATGGCTACACCTTC. The V call is TRBV11-2, the J call TRBJ1-2; D remains ambiguous. The CDR3 runs 17 residues. Germline V gene sequence: CDR1 SGHAT, CDR2 FQNNGV.

At least ten counts were recorded for this clonotype. The chain links TRBV29-1 to TRBJ1-2; TRBD1 matches at 12 bases. From germline, CDR1 is SQVTM and CDR2 ANQGSEA. V shed 0 bases, J shed 8 bases, and the junction held 7 bases outside the gene matches. The CDR3 runs to 15 residues. Written as DNA, the CDR3 is TGCAGCGTTGAAGATCGGGACAGGGGGCAGGGAGGCTACACCTTC. It encodes CSVEDRDRGQGGYTF.

In regard to this clonotype: A single base separates this from a much larger clone, so it may be a read error. This chain uses TRBV20-1 with TRBJ2-7; 7 bases are shared with TRBD1. Germline CDR1 is DFQATT and CDR2 is SNEGSKA (reference sequence). The CDR3 extends over 13 amino acids. The CDR3 is CSAPTGSSCEQYF. DNA for the CDR3: TGCAGTGCCCCGACAGGGAGCTCCTGCGAGCAGTACTTC.

This clonotype appeared many times. The chain has TRBV11-2 and TRBJ2-7, with unresolved D. The CDR3 spans 14 residues. CDR1 is SGHAT and CDR2 is FQNNGV in the germline V gene. V lost 4 bases and J 3 bases, leaving 13 bases between the germline ends. The CDR3 loop reads CASSSLVRSYEQYF. DNA for the CDR3: TGTGCCAGCAGCTCCCTAGTGAGGAGCTACGAGCAGTACTTC.

This clonotype was seen repeatedly, ten times or more. The chain carries TRBV19 and TRBJ1-5; 12 nucleotides agree with TRBD1. With 9 bases clipped from V and 6 bases from J, the junction kept 12 bases outside the gene matches. The germline V gene encodes CDR1 LNHDA and CDR2 SQIVND (reference sequence). The CDR3 covers 16 residues. DNA of the CDR3: TGTGCCAGCTCTGCCGCTGGGGGACAGGGGGCTCAGCCCCAGCATTTT. The encoded protein is CASSAAGGQGAQPQHF.

Notes on this clonotype: A single base separates this from a much larger clone, so it may be a read error. The rearrangement joins TRBV30 to TRBJ2-5; tentatively, D is TRBD1 (5 bases). Germline V lookup: CDR1 GTSNPN, CDR2 SVGIG (reference sequence). The CDR3 extends over 14 amino acids. The CDR3 loop is CAWSILQDQEAQYF. CDR3 nucleotides: TGTGCCTGGAGTATACTACAGGACCAAGAGGCCCAGTACTTC.

Remarks on this clonotype: A much larger clone lies a single base off, so this may be a read error. The V call is TRBV29-1, the J call TRBJ2-2; 10 nucleotides agree with TRBD1. Germline V gene lookup returns CDR1 SQVTM and CDR2 ANQGSEA. The CDR3 runs to 13 residues. CDR3 nucleotides: TGCAGCGTGGGACAGGGGATGCCCGGGGAGCTGCTTTTT. It is translated as CSVGQGMPGELLF.

On this clonotype: This clone may be a read error of a much larger clone one base away. This rearrangement joins TRBV3-1 to TRBJ1-1; no definite D call. The CDR3 length is 15 residues. CDR1 and CDR2 (germline): LGHDT, YNNKEL (reference sequence). The germline V and J ends were trimmed by 5 bases and 3 bases, with 16 bases remaining between them. CDR3 DNA: TGTGCCAGCAGCAAACGACATGAAACGGACACTGAAGCTTTCTTT. Amino acids: CASSKRHETDTEAFF.

The sample holds a few counts of this clonotype. V usage is TRBV6-5 and J usage is TRBJ1-6, with no clear D. The CDR3 covers 13 residues. Germline-derived CDR1 and CDR2 are MNHEY and SVGAGI. CDR3 nucleotides: TGTGCAGCCGGGGTCTCCTATAATTCACCCCTCCACTTT. It yields the protein CAAGVSYNSPLHF.

This clonotype has a count of ten or more. This chain uses TRBV30 with TRBJ1-2; D is unclear. The germline V and J ends were trimmed by 4 bases and 4 bases, with 22 bases remaining between them. This CDR3 contains 16 residues. The germline gives CDR1 GTSNPN, CDR2 SVGIG (reference sequence). DNA of the CDR3: TGTGCCTGGATAACCGAGCGTTATAGAAAGACCTATGGCTACACCTTC. Translating it yields CAWITERYRKTYGYTF.

This clonotype was seen a few times. The chain couples TRBV19 to TRBJ1-5; D unresolved. CDR1 and CDR2 from the germline V gene are LNHDA and SQIVND (reference sequence). This CDR3 contains 18 residues. The V end lost 0 bases, the J end lost 0 bases, and 15 bases lay between the germline ends. CDR3 nucleotides: TGTGCCAGTAGTATAGATGGCATCCGATGGGATAGCAATCAGCCCCAGCATTTT. This sequence encodes CASSIDGIRWDSNQPQHF.